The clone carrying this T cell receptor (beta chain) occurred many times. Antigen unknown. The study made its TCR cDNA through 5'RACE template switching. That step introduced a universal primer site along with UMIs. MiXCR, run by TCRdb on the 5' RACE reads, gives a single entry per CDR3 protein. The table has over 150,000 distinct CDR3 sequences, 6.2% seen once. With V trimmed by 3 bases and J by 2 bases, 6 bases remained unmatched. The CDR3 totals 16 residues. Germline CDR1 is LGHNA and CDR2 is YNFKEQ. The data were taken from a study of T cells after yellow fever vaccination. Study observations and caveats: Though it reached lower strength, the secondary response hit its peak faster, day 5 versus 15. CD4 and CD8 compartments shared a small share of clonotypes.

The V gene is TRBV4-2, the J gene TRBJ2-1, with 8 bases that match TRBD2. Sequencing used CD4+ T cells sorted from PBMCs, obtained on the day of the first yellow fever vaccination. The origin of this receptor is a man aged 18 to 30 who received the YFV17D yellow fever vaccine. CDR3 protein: CASSQSGGGTYNEQFF. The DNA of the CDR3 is TGTGCCAGCAGCCAGTCGGGGGGGGGAACCTACAATGAGCAGTTCTTC.